One sample yielded the 14 T cell receptor beta chains listed below, sequenced in a study of beta chain features in type 1 diabetes. No antigen has been identified for these receptors. Reverse transcribing all isolated RNA meant expressed TCRB transcripts were sequenced. Using immunoSEQ multiplex PCR, the repertoire was profiled, and TCRdb retains in-frame clones only, with some absent. The sample holds some 200,000 clones, about a sixth seen once. Study-wide results and limits: Across all four CD4+ subsets, people with type 1 diabetes showed modestly shorter TCRB CDR3s.

The sequenced material came from naive CD4+ T cells from blood. These receptors were taken from a man between 25 and 39 years old with type 1 diabetes.

This clone was picked up a small number of times. V usage is TRBV4-1 and J usage is TRBJ2-5; D is ambiguous. Trimming pared 1 base from V and 4 bases from J, leaving 4 bases between. Germline CDR1 reads MGHRA; CDR2 reads YSYEKL. This CDR3 region has 12 residues. This CDR3 is CASSQGVETQYF. The DNA of the CDR3 is TGCGCCAGCAGCCAAGGGGTAGAGACCCAGTACTTC.

The chain links TRBV12-5 to TRBJ2-6; no firm D call. CDR1 and CDR2 from the germline V gene are LGHNT and FRNRAP. The V end was cut by 1 base, the J end by 13 bases, with 11 bases between. The CDR3 contains 13 residues. The CDR3 here is CASGLDPGTVLTF. CDR3 bases: TGTGCTAGTGGTTTGGATCCAGGTACGGTCCTGACTTTC.

V and J are TRBV15 and TRBJ2-3, with a tentative D call TRBD1 (6 bases). Germline loops: CDR1 LNHNV, CDR2 YYDKDF (reference sequence). This CDR3 contains 15 residues. Trimming cost V 1 base and J 2 bases, with 10 bases left between them. The CDR3 region is CATSRAQGNTDTQYF. The CDR3 DNA sequence: TGTGCCACCAGCAGAGCGCAGGGGAACACAGATACGCAGTATTTT.

The chain couples TRBV20-1 to TRBJ2-1; no clear D. V lost 0 bases to trimming and J lost 10 bases, with 7 bases between them. The CDR3 length is 11 residues. The germline CDR1 and CDR2 sequences are DFQATT and SNEGSKA (reference sequence). The CDR3 protein is CSARDISEQFF. CDR3 coding DNA: TGCAGTGCTAGAGATATAAGCGAGCAGTTCTTC.

The chain combines TRBV2 with TRBJ1-2; the D is unclear. Looked up from germline, CDR1 is SNHLY and CDR2 is FYNNEI. V shed 11 bases and J shed 1 base, with 8 bases lying between them. CDR3 length equals 11 residues. CDR3 coding DNA: TGTGCCGGCGGGCGTAACTATGGCTACACCTTC. This encodes CAGGRNYGYTF.

Concerning this clone: The DNA is omitted, as the CDR3 cannot be located on it reliably, and the CDR3 follows TCRdb's listing. The genes are TRBV9 and TRBJ2-1; TRBD2 is the table's D call, not checked against the DNA. Looked up from germline, CDR1 is SGDLS and CDR2 is YYNGEE. The length of the CDR3 is 13 amino acids, counting both ends. CDR3 loop: CASSVVASGIKFF.

This clone came up a few times. The chain combines TRBV29-1 with TRBJ2-1, with a weak D call TRBD2 (6 bases). The CDR3 totals 12 residues. The V end lost 7 bases, the J end lost 8 bases, and 15 bases lay between the germline ends. Germline assignment: CDR1 SQVTM and CDR2 ANQGSEA. The CDR3 nucleotides are TGCAGCGCCGAGGGCGGGGCCGATGAGCAGTTCTTC. As protein: CSAEGGADEQFF.

This clone was observed a few times. This chain connects TRBV27 to TRBJ1-4, with 11 bases matching TRBD1. Per germline, CDR1 MNHEY and CDR2 SMNVEV (reference sequence). V trimming: 6 bases; J trimming: 6 bases; junction bases outside the gene matches: 9. CDR3 length: 16 amino acids. The CDR3 sequence is CASSRKPGQGDEKLFF. In nucleotides, the CDR3 is TGTGCCAGCAGCCGAAAACCGGGACAGGGGGATGAAAAACTGTTTTTT.

This clone was counted a few times. V gene TRBV29-1 combines with J gene TRBJ2-7, with D maybe TRBD1 (5 bases). Trimming cost V 4 bases and J 2 bases, with 15 bases left between them. The CDR3 runs to 14 residues. Germline-derived CDR1 and CDR2 are SQVTM and ANQGSEA. The CDR3: CSVGVAARAYEQYF. The CDR3 coding sequence is TGCAGCGTTGGAGTCGCCGCCAGGGCCTACGAGCAGTACTTC.

This clone was seen only a few times. V is TRBV7-9 and J is TRBJ2-4; TRBD2 agrees at 7 bases. Germline lookup yields CDR1 SEHNR and CDR2 FQNEAQ (reference sequence). Trimming took 6 bases from V and 6 from J; bases not matched to a gene: 8. The CDR3 spans 14 residues. This CDR3 reads CASSLREYGNIQYF. The CDR3 DNA follows: TGTGCCAGCAGTTTGCGGGAGTACGGAAACATTCAGTACTTC.

The chain employs TRBV30 and TRBJ2-5, with 9 nucleotides matching TRBD1. This CDR3 region has 15 residues. CDR1 and CDR2 from the germline V gene are GTSNPN and SVGIG (reference sequence). The V and J ends lost 2 bases and 4 bases, in that order; junction bases with no gene match: 8. In nucleotides, the CDR3 is TGTGCCTGGAGTCCCGGGACAGGGATGGTAGAGACCCAGTACTTC. It is translated as CAWSPGTGMVETQYF.

The chain employs TRBV20-1 and TRBJ2-2, with unresolved D. The germline V gene encodes CDR1 DFQATT and CDR2 SNEGSKA (reference sequence). The CDR3 is 11 amino acids. V was trimmed by 4 bases and J by 5 bases, leaving 5 bases between them. DNA for the CDR3: TGCAGTGCTAAGCTGACCGGGGAGCTGTTTTTT. Translation: CSAKLTGELFF.

V gene TRBV29-1 combines with J gene TRBJ2-1, with 9 nucleotides matching TRBD1. V trimming: 6 bases; J trimming: 0 bases; junction bases outside the gene matches: 12. CDR1 and CDR2 (germline): SQVTM, ANQGSEA. The CDR3 totals 17 residues. The CDR3 sequence is CSVGGGQGRSSYNEQFF. CDR3 nucleotide sequence: TGCAGCGTCGGAGGTGGACAGGGGAGGAGCTCCTACAATGAGCAGTTCTTC.

In its sample, this clone was seen a few times. V is TRBV10-2 and J is TRBJ2-5; 7 nucleotides line up with TRBD2. V was pared by 11 bases and J by 2 bases, with 8 bases of the junction left unmatched. Germline V gene sequence: CDR1 WSHSY, CDR2 SAAADI. This CDR3 contains 13 residues. The CDR3 spells CASPAGEQETQYF. The CDR3 DNA sequence: TGCGCCTCCCCCGCGGGAGAACAAGAGACCCAGTACTTC.